The TCR beta chain described here comes from a study of a mutant IDH1 vaccine in newly diagnosed glioma. Overall study: Either 4-6 weeks after radiotherapy alone or alongside temozolomide, vaccination was begun. Of the patients given treatment, roughly 62% were male and about 38% were female, and a mean age of roughly 40 years was recorded. Those enrolled had earlier been treated with radiotherapy, temozolomide, or both, mostly both. In the visit schedule, V12 fell in week 35, while V13 fell in week 47.

The CDR3 covers 13 residues. CDR1 and CDR2 from the germline V gene are ENHRY and SYGVKD. V lost 4 bases and J lost 9; bases outside the gene matches: 5. The time point is: week 47, end of study. Doses of 300 ug of mutant IDH1 20-mer peptide were given with topical imiquimod. The table came from immunoSEQ multiplex PCR; TCRdb's copy has only in-frame clones and leaves some out. The table lists over 50,000 clones, approximately 76% of them singletons. Points on this clone: The antigen remains unidentified.

The rearrangement uses TRBV10-3 and TRBJ2-1; 8 bases fit TRBD2. The clonotype comes from a middle-aged woman with glioma. Some clones in this sample may be carry-over from other donors' samples. This material consisted of PBMCs, taken from a glioma patient whose treatment included an IDH1 peptide vaccine. In DNA, the CDR3 is TGTGCCATCAGTGCCGGGGGGGGAGGTGAGCAGTTCTTC. This gives the protein CAISAGGGGEQFF.